The next 4 T cell receptor beta chains were all read from a single sample in a study of early T cells in non-severe SARS-CoV-2 infection (dated by TCRdb to the early 2020s). The method was 5' RACE. Sequencing used a NextSeq 500. TCRdb redid the processing of the public reads, applying fastp at Q25 and MiXCR, and retained in-frame beta chains. Rows with one shared CDR3 protein collapse into an entry with the most common genes and DNA. The sample table holds approximately 76,000 distinct CDR3 sequences, of which about 11% were seen once. The leading ten clones occupy around 5% of the sample. Specimen: whole blood. These TCRs come from an adult who was a healthcare worker with PCR-confirmed SARS-CoV-2 infection or an uninfected control (not recorded which).

The rearrangement links TRBV5-4 to TRBJ2-7; 9 nucleotides agree with TRBD1. V lost 0 bases, J lost 3 bases, and 1 base stayed unmatched. There are 14 residues in the CDR3. Per germline, CDR1 SGHNT and CDR2 YYREEE (reference sequence). CDR3 sequence (DNA): TGTGCCAGCAGCTTGGGACAGGGGGACTACGAGCAGTACTTC. Residues: CASSLGQGDYEQYF.

The table lists this clonotype with a few counts. J is TRBJ1-1 and V is TRBV10-1; D is undetermined. There are 14 residues in the CDR3. V lost 3 bases and J lost 5, with 13 bases in between. CDR1 is WNHNN, CDR2 SYGVQD, per germline (reference sequence). Written as DNA, the CDR3 is TGCGCCAGCAGTGAATTTAGGGAAGGGACTGAAGCTTTCTTT. This translates into CASSEFREGTEAFF.

V and J are TRBV12-3 or TRBV12-4 and TRBJ1-5, with a possible D match to TRBD1 (5 bases). The CDR3 extends over 15 amino acids. The V end lost 1 base, the J end lost 6 bases, and 13 bases lay between the germline ends. CDR3 bases: TGTGCCAGCAGTTTAGATCGTGGGGCGGGTCAGCCCCAGCATTTT. Its protein is CASSLDRGAGQPQHF.

This clonotype was observed at least ten times. The V call is TRBV10-3, the J call TRBJ2-3; D is unresolved. Trimming took 6 bases from V and 0 from J, leaving 13 bases between them. The CDR3 is 15 residues long. The germline CDR1 and CDR2 sequences are ENHRY and SYGVKD. CDR3 DNA: TGTGCCATCAGGGAGAACGGCGTGAGCACAGATACGCAGTATTTT. It specifies CAIRENGVSTDTQYF.